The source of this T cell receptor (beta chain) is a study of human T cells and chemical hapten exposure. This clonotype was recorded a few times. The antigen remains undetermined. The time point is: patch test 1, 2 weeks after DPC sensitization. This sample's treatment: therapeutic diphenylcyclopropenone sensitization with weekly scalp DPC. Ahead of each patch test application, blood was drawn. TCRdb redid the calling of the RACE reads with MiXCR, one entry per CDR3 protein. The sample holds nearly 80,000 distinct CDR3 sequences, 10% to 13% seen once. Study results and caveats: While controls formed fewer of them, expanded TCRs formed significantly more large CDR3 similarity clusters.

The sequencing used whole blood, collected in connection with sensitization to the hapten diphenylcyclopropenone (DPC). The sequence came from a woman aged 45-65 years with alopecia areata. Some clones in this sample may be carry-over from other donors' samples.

DNA of the CDR3: TGTGCCTGGAGTGGAAGGACAGGGGGCGCGAGCAATCAGCCCCAGCATTTT. Its protein is CAWSGRTGGASNQPQHF. The V call is TRBV30, the J call TRBJ1-5; 11 bases are shared with TRBD1. Germline CDR1 GTSNPN, CDR2 SVGIG (reference sequence). The CDR3 is 17 amino acids. J lost 1 base, V lost 1 base, and 6 bases had no gene match.